This passage covers 20 T cell receptor beta chains from one sample sequenced in a study of PD-L1 blockade in urothelial cancer. The time point was: pretreatment peripheral blood. The repertoire was sequenced with immunoSEQ multiplex PCR; TCRdb's copy has only in-frame clones and lacks some. This table holds about 86,000 clones, about 83% found once. Here the sequenced sample was PBMCs, taken around atezolizumab (anti-PD-L1) treatment. These receptors were obtained from a man aged 55-75 years with urothelial cancer.

The CDR3 nucleotides are TGTGCCAGTAGTATGCGGGATCAGCCCCAGCATTTT. Translating it yields CASSMRDQPQHF. The rearrangement uses TRBV19 and TRBJ1-5; D unresolved. The germline V gene has CDR1 LNHDA and CDR2 SQIVND (reference sequence). The length of the CDR3 is 12 residues. V was clipped by 3 bases and J by 5 bases, with 5 bases between them.

This chain uses TRBV30 with TRBJ2-3; no clear D. The germline V and J ends were trimmed by 2 bases and 2 bases, with 5 bases remaining between them. The CDR3 runs 12 residues. Germline CDR1 reads GTSNPN; CDR2 reads SVGIG (reference sequence). CDR3 residues: CAWSLFTDTQYF. The CDR3 region has the DNA TGTGCCTGGAGTCTGTTCACAGATACGCAGTATTTT.

The J gene is TRBJ1-1, the V gene TRBV4-3; D gene unclear. Germline values: CDR1 LGHNA, CDR2 YSLEER. V lost 2 bases to trimming and J lost 8 bases, with 18 bases between them. The CDR3 extends over 15 amino acids. CDR3 region: CASSQYFGGPEEAFF. DNA of the CDR3: TGCGCCAGCAGCCAATACTTCGGTGGTCCCGAGGAAGCTTTCTTT.

The rearrangement uses TRBV27 and TRBJ1-5; unclear D gene. Germline CDR1 MNHEY, CDR2 SMNVEV (reference sequence). This CDR3 contains 15 residues. The ends were cut back, 11 bases at V and 3 bases at J, with 20 bases in the middle. CDR3 DNA sequence: TGTGCCGCCGGGCCGCCAAGAGGGTTCAATCAGCCCCAGCATTTT. As protein: CAAGPPRGFNQPQHF.

The DNA for the CDR3 is TGTGCCAGCAGGCGCGTCCTAATCGGCGGGACCCAGTACTTC. Encoded protein: CASRRVLIGGTQYF. V gene TRBV5-8 combines with J gene TRBJ2-5; D is undetermined. V was pared by 5 bases and J by 7 bases, with 18 bases between. CDR3 length: 14 amino acids. Germline V CDR1 and CDR2: SGHTS, YDEGEE. The complete variable domain, with remaining parts taken from reference TRBV5-8 and TRBJ2-5, reads EAGVTQSPTHLIKTRGQQATLRCSPISGHTSVYWYQQALGLGLQFLLWYDEGEERNRGNFPPRFSGRQFPNYSSELNVNALELEDSALYLCASRRVLIGGTQYFGPGTRLLVL.

This chain uses TRBV27 with TRBJ2-3; no definite D call. Between the trimmed V and J ends, which lost 3 bases and 5 bases, there was a span of 12 bases. This CDR3 has 14 amino acids. Per the germline V gene, CDR1 is MNHEY and CDR2 is SMNVEV (reference sequence). CDR3 sequence: CASSLPGFIDTQYF. The DNA of the CDR3 is TGTGCCAGCAGTTTGCCGGGTTTTATAGATACGCAGTATTTT.

The chain carries TRBV5-1 and TRBJ2-4, with TRBD2 matching over 12 bases. J gave up 0 bases and V 3 bases, and 7 bases lay outside the gene matches. CDR1 is SGHRS and CDR2 is YFSETQ in the germline V gene. CDR3 length: 18 residues. For the CDR3, the DNA is TGCGCCAGCAGCTCGACTAGCGGGGGAACCCAAGCCAAAAACATTCAGTACTTC. Amino acids: CASSSTSGGTQAKNIQYF.

Only a few counts were recorded for this clone. Relative to the germline gene, one junction end is altered; a read error may explain this. The V call is TRBV10-3, the J call TRBJ2-1; D unclear. The germline V gene has CDR1 ENHRY and CDR2 SYGVKD. The CDR3 is 12 amino acids. CDR3 sequence (DNA): TGTGCCATCGGTGATAACTTCAATGAGCAGTTCTTC. Translated, it gives CAIGDNFNEQFF.

This clone has more than one count but fewer than ten. The chain has TRBV27 and TRBJ2-7; 8 nucleotides match TRBD1. Per the germline V gene, CDR1 is MNHEY and CDR2 is SMNVEV (reference sequence). The CDR3 runs 15 residues. The V and J ends lost 1 base and 6 bases, in that order; junction bases with no gene match: 8. The CDR3 DNA reads TGTGCCAGCAGTTTATATGACAGGGGAGGAGGCGAGCAGTACTTC. Translating it yields CASSLYDRGGGEQYF.

V is TRBV28 and J is TRBJ1-2, with 7 bases fitting TRBD1. V was pared by 6 bases and J by 10 bases, with 14 bases of the junction left unmatched. Germline CDR1 is MDHEN and CDR2 is SYDVKM. CDR3 size: 14 residues. The CDR3: CASSPDTDRAPYTF. The CDR3 region has the DNA TGTGCCAGCAGCCCAGACACCGACAGGGCTCCCTACACCTTC.

The chain recombines TRBV9 with TRBJ1-1; TRBD1 matches 9 bases. With 5 bases clipped from V and 0 bases from J, the junction kept 5 bases outside the gene matches. Germline CDR1 reads SGDLS; CDR2 reads YYNGEE. The CDR3 sequence is 15 residues long. Here the CDR3 DNA reads TGTGCCAGCAGACCCGGACAGGGGATGAACACTGAAGCTTTCTTT. Protein sequence: CASRPGQGMNTEAFF. Full variable domain (missing parts from reference TRBV9 and TRBJ1-1): DSGVTQTPKHLITATGQRVTLRCSPRSGDLSVYWYQQSLDQGLQFLIQYYNGEERAKGNILERFSAQQFPDLHSELNLSSLELGDSALYFCASRPGQGMNTEAFFGQGTRLTVV.

The CDR3 protein is CASRGGGTGSYNEQFF. DNA for the CDR3: TGTGCCAGCAGGGGTGGGGGGACAGGGAGTTACAATGAGCAGTTCTTC. V and J are TRBV2 and TRBJ2-1; 9 nucleotides align to TRBD1. The CDR3 length is 16 residues. Germline V gene data show CDR1 as SNHLY and CDR2 as FYNNEI. The trim removed 6 bases at V and 4 bases at J, leaving 10 bases unmatched.

J is TRBJ2-1 and V is TRBV29-1; 9 nucleotides line up with TRBD1. The germline V gene has CDR1 SQVTM and CDR2 ANQGSEA. This CDR3 region has 13 residues. Trimming took 6 bases from V and 8 from J; bases not matched to a gene: 8. CDR3 amino acids: CSVGQGSWDEQFF. The CDR3 DNA reads TGCAGCGTGGGACAGGGTTCCTGGGATGAGCAGTTCTTC.

This sequence joins TRBV10-2 and TRBJ2-7, with TRBD2 matching over 7 bases. The CDR3 length is 15 residues. Trimming removed 3 bases from V and 0 bases from J; junction bases left unmatched: 5. Germline CDR1 is WSHSY and CDR2 is SAAADI. CDR3 region: CASSDRGLGSYEQYF. The DNA for the CDR3 is TGCGCCAGCAGTGACCGAGGACTAGGCTCCTACGAGCAGTACTTC.

The rearrangement links TRBV30 to TRBJ2-1; D unresolved. The CDR3 has 12 amino acids. Trimming took 7 bases from V and 0 from J, leaving 7 bases between them. Germline-derived CDR1 and CDR2 are GTSNPN and SVGIG (reference sequence). CDR3: CASHGSYNEQFF. CDR3 in DNA: TGTGCCTCCCACGGCTCCTACAATGAGCAGTTCTTC.

The CDR3 nucleotides are TGTGCCAGCAGTGAACTGAGCACAGATACGCAGTATTTT. This translates into CASSELSTDTQYF. The chain has TRBV25-1 and TRBJ2-3; no reliable D call. The CDR3 consists of 13 residues. Trimming removed 2 bases from V and 0 bases from J, with 3 bases in between. From germline, CDR1 is MGHDK and CDR2 SYGVNS.

This sequence joins TRBV9 and TRBJ2-1, with 10 nucleotides matching TRBD2. Germline assignment: CDR1 SGDLS and CDR2 YYNGEE. Trimming cost V 0 bases and J 7 bases; bases outside gene matches: 10. The CDR3 is 17 residues long. The CDR3 nucleotides read TGTGCCAGCAGCGTAGTTCGGCTAGCGGGGGCCATAAATGAGCAGTTCTTC. Its translation: CASSVVRLAGAINEQFF.

The rearrangement links TRBV7-2 to TRBJ1-1, with D maybe TRBD1 (6 bases). This CDR3 is built from 16 residues. Germline V gene data show CDR1 as SGHTA and CDR2 as FQGNSA. The V end was cut by 5 bases, the J end by 7 bases, with 23 bases between. The DNA for the CDR3 is TGTGCCAGCAGCCCATTTAAGGGGGAAAGACGCTTTGAAGCTTTCTTT. Translating it yields CASSPFKGERRFEAFF.

The chain employs TRBV20-1 and TRBJ1-2, with D uncertain. The CDR3 spans 10 residues. Per germline, CDR1 DFQATT and CDR2 SNEGSKA (reference sequence). The CDR3 DNA is TGCAGCGGTGCTAACTATGGCTACACCTTC. Translating gives CSGANYGYTF.

The gene calls are TRBV11-2 and TRBJ2-7; no firm D call. V lost 0 bases, J lost 6 bases, and 6 bases lay in between. CDR1 is SGHAT, CDR2 FQNNGV, per germline. The CDR3 spans 12 residues. Here the CDR3 DNA reads TGTGCCAGCAGCTTAGATCGGAGCGAGCAGTACTTC. Its protein product is CASSLDRSEQYF.